This T cell receptor (beta chain) was sequenced in a study of CD8+ T cells in alopecia areata. Study information: It was oral tofacitinib, at 5 to 10 mg twice daily, that treated patients received. Study observations and caveats: Tofacitinib significantly reduced both scalp clonality and expanded CD8+ clones among the top 100.

TCR sequencing used cDNA made by reverse transcription of extracted RNA. Method: immunoSEQ multiplex PCR; TCRdb's copy keeps in-frame clones and lacks some. The sample includes thousands of clones, roughly 70% of them seen just once. Treatment defined: oral pan-JAK inhibitor, 5-10 mg twice daily. Lesional scalp punch biopsies and peripheral blood were collected from alopecia areata patients. For this clone: Its antigen is as yet unknown.

The CDR3 runs to 11 residues. Trimming removed 0 bases at V and 5 bases at J, with 5 bases between. Germline V CDR1 and CDR2: GTSNPN, SVGIG (reference sequence). The input for sequencing was skin, taken at week 4, from a patient treated with tofacitinib. The chain joins TRBV30 to TRBJ2-7; D not certain. The receptor was derived from a human donor with alopecia areata. The CDR3 DNA reads TGTGCCTGGAGTGTAATGGACGAGCAGTACTTC. Encoded protein: CAWSVMDEQYF.